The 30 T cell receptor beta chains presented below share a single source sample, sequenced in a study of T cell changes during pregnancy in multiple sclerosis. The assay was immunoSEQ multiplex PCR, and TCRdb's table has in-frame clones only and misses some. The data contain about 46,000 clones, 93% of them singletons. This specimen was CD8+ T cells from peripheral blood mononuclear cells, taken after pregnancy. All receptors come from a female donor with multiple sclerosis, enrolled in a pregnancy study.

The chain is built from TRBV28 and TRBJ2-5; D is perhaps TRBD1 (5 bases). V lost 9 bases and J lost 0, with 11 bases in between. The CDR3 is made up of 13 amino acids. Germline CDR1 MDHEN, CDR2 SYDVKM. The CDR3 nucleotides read TGTGCCAGTAACCAGGGATACCAAGAGACCCAGTACTTC. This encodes CASNQGYQETQYF.

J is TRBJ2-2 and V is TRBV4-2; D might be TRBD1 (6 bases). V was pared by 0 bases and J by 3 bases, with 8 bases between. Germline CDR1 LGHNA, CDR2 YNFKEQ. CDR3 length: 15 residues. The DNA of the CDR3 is TGTGCCAGCAGCCAAGAGGGGGCGCACACCGGGGAGCTGTTTTTT. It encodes CASSQEGAHTGELFF.

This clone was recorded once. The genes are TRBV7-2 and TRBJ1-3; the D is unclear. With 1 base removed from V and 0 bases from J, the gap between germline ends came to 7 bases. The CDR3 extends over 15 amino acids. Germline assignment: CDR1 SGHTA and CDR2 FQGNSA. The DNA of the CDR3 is TGTGCCAGCAGCTTAGTTGGACTCTCTGGAAACACCATATATTTT. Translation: CASSLVGLSGNTIYF.

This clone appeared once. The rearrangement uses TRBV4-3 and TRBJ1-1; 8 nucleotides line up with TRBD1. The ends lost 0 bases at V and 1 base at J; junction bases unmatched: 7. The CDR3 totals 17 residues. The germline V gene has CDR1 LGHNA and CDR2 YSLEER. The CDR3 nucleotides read TGCGCCAGCAGCCAAGATAGGGCAGGGGGCCGGAACACTGAAGCTTTCTTT. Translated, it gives CASSQDRAGGRNTEAFF.

The DNA for the CDR3 is TGTGCCTGGAGTGCCCCCGTCCTGAACACTGAAGCTTTCTTT. As protein: CAWSAPVLNTEAFF. This chain links TRBV30 with TRBJ1-1; D is ambiguous. This CDR3 is 14 amino acids long. Germline loops: CDR1 GTSNPN, CDR2 SVGIG (reference sequence). V shed 1 base and J shed 0 bases, with 9 bases lying between them.

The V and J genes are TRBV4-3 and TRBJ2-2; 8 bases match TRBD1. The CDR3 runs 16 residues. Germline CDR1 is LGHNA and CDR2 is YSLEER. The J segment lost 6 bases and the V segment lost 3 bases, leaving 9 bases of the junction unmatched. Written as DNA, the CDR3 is TGCGCCAGCAGCCACGGGACAGGTCGGTTGGCCGGGGAGCTGTTTTTT. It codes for CASSHGTGRLAGELFF.

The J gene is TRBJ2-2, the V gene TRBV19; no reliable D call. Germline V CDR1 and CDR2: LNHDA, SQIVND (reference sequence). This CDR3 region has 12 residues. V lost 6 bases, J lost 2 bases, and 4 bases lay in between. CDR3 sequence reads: CASSLNTGELFF. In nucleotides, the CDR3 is TGTGCCAGTAGCTTAAACACCGGGGAGCTGTTTTTT.

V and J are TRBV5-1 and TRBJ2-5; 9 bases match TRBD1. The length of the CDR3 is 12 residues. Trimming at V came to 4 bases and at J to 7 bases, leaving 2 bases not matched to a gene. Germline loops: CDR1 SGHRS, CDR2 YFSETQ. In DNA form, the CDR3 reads TGCGCCAGCAGCCCGGACAGGGGGACCCAGTACTTC. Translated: CASSPDRGTQYF. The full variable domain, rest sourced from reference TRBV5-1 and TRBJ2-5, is KAGVTQTPRYLIKTRGQQVTLSCSPISGHRSVSWYQQTPGQGLQFLFEYFSETQRNKGNFPGRFSGRQFSNSRSEMNVSTLELGDSALYLCASSPDRGTQYFGPGTRLLVL.

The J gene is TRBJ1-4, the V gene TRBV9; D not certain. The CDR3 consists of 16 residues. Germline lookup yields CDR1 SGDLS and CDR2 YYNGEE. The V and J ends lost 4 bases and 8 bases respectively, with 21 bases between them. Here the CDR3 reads CASSSSGEWAREKLFF. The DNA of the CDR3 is TGTGCCAGCAGCTCCAGTGGGGAGTGGGCTCGAGAAAAACTGTTTTTT.

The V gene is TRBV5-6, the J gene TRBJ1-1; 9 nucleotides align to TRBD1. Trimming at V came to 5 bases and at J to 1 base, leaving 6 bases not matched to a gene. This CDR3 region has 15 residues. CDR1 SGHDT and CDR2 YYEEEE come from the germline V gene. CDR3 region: CASRIPGQGNTEAFF. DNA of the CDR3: TGTGCCAGCAGGATACCGGGACAGGGGAACACTGAAGCTTTCTTT. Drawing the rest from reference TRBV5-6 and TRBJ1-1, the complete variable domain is DAGVTQSPTHLIKTRGQQVTLRCSPKSGHDTVSWYQQALGQGPQFIFQYYEEEERQRGNFPDRFSGHQFPNYSSELNVNALLLGDSALYLCASRIPGQGNTEAFFGQGTRLTVV.

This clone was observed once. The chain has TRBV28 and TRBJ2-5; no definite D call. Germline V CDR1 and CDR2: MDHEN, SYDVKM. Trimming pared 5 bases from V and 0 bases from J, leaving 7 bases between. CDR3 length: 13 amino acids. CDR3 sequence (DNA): TGTGCCAGCAGTCCCCTGTACCAAGAGACCCAGTACTTC. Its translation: CASSPLYQETQYF. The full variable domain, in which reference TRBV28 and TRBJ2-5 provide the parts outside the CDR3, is DVKVTQSSRYLVKRTGEKVFLECVQDMDHENMFWYRQDPGLGLRLIYFSYDVKMKEKGDIPEGYSVSREKKERFSLILESASTNQTSMYLCASSPLYQETQYFGPGTRLLVL.

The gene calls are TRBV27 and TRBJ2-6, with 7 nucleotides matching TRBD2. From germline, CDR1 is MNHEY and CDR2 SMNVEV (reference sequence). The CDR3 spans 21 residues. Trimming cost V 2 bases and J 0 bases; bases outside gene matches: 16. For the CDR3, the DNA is TGTGCCAGCAGTTTAATTCCCCCCGGGACTACTGAATACTCTGGGGCCAACGTCCTGACTTTC. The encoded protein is CASSLIPPGTTEYSGANVLTF. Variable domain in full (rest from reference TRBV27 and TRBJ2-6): EAQVTQNPRYLITVTGKKLTVTCSQNMNHEYMSWYRQDPGLGLRQIYYSMNVEVTDKGDVPEGYKVSRKEKRNFPLILESPSPNQTSLYFCASSLIPPGTTEYSGANVLTFGAGSRLTVL.

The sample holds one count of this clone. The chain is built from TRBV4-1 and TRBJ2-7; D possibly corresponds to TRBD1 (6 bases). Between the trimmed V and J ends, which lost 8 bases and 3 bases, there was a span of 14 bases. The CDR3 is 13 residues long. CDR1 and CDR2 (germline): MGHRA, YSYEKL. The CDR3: CASSGAAFYEQYF. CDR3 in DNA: TGCGCCAGCTCAGGGGCCGCCTTCTACGAGCAGTACTTC.

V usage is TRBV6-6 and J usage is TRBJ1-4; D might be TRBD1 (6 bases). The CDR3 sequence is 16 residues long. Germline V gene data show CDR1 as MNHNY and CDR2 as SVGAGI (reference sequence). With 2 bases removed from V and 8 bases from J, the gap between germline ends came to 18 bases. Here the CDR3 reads CASSYETFTGNEKLFF. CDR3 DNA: TGTGCCAGCAGTTACGAGACTTTTACAGGGAACGAAAAACTGTTTTTT.

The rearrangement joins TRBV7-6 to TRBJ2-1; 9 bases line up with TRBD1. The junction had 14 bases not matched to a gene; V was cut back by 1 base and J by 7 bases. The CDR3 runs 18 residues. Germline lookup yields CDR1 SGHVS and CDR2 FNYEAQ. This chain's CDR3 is CASSLDPYPGQGENEQFF. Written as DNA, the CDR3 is TGTGCCAGCAGCTTAGACCCCTACCCGGGACAGGGTGAGAATGAGCAGTTCTTC.

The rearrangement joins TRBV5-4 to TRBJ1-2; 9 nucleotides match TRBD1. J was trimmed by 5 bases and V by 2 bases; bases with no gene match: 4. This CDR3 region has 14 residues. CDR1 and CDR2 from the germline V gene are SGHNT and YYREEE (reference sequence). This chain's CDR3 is CASSFGDREYGYTF. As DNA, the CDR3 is TGTGCCAGCAGCTTTGGGGACAGGGAGTATGGCTACACCTTC.

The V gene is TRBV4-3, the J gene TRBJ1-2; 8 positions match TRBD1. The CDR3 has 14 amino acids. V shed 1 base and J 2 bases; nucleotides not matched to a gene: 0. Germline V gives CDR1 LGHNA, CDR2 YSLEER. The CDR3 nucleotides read TGCGCCAGCAGCCAAGGGACAGGGAACTATGGCTACACCTTC. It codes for CASSQGTGNYGYTF.

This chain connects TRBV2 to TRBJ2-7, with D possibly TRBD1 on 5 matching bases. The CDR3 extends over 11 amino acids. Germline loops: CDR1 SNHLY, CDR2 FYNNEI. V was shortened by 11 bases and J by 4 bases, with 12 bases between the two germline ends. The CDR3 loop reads CASSQAYEQYF. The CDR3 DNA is TGTGCCTCCTCACAGGCTTACGAGCAGTACTTC. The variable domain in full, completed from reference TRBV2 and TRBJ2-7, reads EPEVTQTPSHQVTQMGQEVILRCVPISNHLYFYWYRQILGQKVEFLVSFYNNEISEKSEIFDDQFSVERPDGSNFTLKIRSTKLEDSAMYFCASSQAYEQYFGPGTRLTVT.

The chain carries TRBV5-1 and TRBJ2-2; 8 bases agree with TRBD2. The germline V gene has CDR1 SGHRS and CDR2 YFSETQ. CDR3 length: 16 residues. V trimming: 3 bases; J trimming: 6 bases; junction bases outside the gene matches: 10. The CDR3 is CASSSAGSGVAGELFF. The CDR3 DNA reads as TGCGCCAGCAGCTCCGCGGGTAGCGGGGTGGCCGGGGAGCTGTTTTTT.

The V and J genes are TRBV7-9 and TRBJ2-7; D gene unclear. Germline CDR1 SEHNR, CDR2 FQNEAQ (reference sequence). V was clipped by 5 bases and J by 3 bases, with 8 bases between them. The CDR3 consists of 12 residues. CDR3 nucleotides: TGTGCCAGCAGCCCGCACAGCTACGAGCAGTACTTC. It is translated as CASSPHSYEQYF.

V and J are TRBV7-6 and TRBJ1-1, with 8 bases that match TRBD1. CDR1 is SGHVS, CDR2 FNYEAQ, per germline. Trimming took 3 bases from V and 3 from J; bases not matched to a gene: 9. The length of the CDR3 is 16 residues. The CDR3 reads CASSLPGQGADTEAFF. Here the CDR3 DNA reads TGTGCCAGCAGCTTGCCGGGGCAGGGGGCGGACACTGAAGCTTTCTTT. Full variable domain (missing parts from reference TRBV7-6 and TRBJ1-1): GAGVSQSPRYKVTKRGQDVALRCDPISGHVSLYWYRQALGQGPEFLTYFNYEAQQDKSGLPNDRFSAERPEGSISTLTIQRTEQRDSAMYRCASSLPGQGADTEAFFGQGTRLTVV.

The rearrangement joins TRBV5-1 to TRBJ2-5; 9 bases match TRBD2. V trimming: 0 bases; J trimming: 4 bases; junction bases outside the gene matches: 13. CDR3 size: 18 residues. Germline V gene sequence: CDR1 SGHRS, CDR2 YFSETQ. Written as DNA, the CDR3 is TGCGCCAGCAGCTTGGGGCCTCGGGTAGCGGGGGTCCTAGAGACCCAGTACTTC. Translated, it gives CASSLGPRVAGVLETQYF.

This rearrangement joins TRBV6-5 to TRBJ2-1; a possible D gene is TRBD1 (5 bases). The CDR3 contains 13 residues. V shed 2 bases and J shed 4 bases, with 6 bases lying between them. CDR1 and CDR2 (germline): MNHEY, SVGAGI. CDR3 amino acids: CASSYGAYNEQFF. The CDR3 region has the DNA TGTGCCAGCAGTTACGGGGCTTACAATGAGCAGTTCTTC.

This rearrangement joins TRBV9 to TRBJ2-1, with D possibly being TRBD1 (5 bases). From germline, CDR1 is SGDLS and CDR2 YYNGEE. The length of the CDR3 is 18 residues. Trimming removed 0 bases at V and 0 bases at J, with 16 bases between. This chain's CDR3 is CASSVGSTALSSYNEQFF. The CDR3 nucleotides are TGTGCCAGCAGCGTAGGCTCGACAGCGCTAAGCTCCTACAATGAGCAGTTCTTC.

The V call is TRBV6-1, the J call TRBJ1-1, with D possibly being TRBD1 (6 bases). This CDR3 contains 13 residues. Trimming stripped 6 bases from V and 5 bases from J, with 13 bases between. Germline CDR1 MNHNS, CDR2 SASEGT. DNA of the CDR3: TGTGCCAGCAGGGCACAGGGATGGACTGAAGCTTTCTTT. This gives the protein CASRAQGWTEAFF.

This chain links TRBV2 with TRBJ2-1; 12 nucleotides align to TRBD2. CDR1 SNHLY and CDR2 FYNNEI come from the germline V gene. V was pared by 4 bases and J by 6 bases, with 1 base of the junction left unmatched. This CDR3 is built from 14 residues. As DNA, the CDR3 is TGTGCCAGCAGTGCGGGACTAGCGGGCAATGAGCAGTTCTTC. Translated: CASSAGLAGNEQFF. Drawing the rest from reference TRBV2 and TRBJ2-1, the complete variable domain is EPEVTQTPSHQVTQMGQEVILRCVPISNHLYFYWYRQILGQKVEFLVSFYNNEISEKSEIFDDQFSVERPDGSNFTLKIRSTKLEDSAMYFCASSAGLAGNEQFFGPGTRLTVL.

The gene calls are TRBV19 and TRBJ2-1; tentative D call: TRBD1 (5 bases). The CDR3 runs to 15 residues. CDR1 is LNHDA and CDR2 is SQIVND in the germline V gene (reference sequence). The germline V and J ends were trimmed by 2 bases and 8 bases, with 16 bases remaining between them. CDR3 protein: CASSIRQGSLDEQFF. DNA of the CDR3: TGTGCCAGTAGTATAAGGCAGGGCAGTTTGGATGAGCAGTTCTTC.

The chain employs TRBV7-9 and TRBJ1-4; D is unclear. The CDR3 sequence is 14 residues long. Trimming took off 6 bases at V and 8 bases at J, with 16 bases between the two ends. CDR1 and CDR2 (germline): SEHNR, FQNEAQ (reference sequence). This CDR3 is CASSPSSAGEKLFF. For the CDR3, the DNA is TGTGCCAGCAGTCCTAGTTCGGCCGGGGAAAAACTGTTTTTT.

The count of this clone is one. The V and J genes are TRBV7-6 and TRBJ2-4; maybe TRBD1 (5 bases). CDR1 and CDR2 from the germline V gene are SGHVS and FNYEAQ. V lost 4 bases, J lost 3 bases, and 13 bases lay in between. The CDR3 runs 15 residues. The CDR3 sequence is CASSSRVDGKNIQYF. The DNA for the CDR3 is TGTGCCAGCAGCTCCAGGGTTGACGGCAAAAACATTCAGTACTTC. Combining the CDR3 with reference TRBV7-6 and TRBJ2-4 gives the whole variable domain GAGVSQSPRYKVTKRGQDVALRCDPISGHVSLYWYRQALGQGPEFLTYFNYEAQQDKSGLPNDRFSAERPEGSISTLTIQRTEQRDSAMYRCASSSRVDGKNIQYFGAGTRLSVL.

The CDR3 DNA follows: TGTGCCAGCAGCGGCTCGGGACTAGCGACGGCAGTCGAGCAGTACTTC. It encodes CASSGSGLATAVEQYF. The chain has TRBV7-9 and TRBJ2-7; 10 bases agree with TRBD2. The CDR3 has 16 amino acids. V shed 5 bases, J shed 6 bases, and the junction held 13 bases outside the gene matches. Germline V gene data show CDR1 as SEHNR and CDR2 as FQNEAQ (reference sequence). Full variable domain (rest looked up from reference TRBV7-9 and TRBJ2-7): DTGVSQNPRHKITKRGQNVTFRCDPISEHNRLYWYRQTLGQGPEFLTYFQNEAQLEKSRLLSDRFSAERPKGSFSTLEIQRTEQGDSAMYLCASSGSGLATAVEQYFGPGTRLTVT.